These T cell receptor beta chains were read from a single sample in a study of control samples from healthy donors and cancer patients. Data came from immunoSEQ multiplex PCR; TCRdb stores just in-frame clones and leaves some out. The data hold 120,000 or so clones, with 70% to 90% observed a single time. The sample comprised blood. The receptors derive from a man aged 55 to 70 in good health. CDR3s include the opening cysteine and the closing phenylalanine or tryptophan. Each record gives: D gene, V gene, clone size, J gene, CDR3 DNA, CDR3 protein. The D gene is left open where the match is weak. Rows may omit the clone size; those that give it use once, few, many or a size class.

-,TRBV19,-,TRBJ1-2,TGTGCCAGTAGTCCTCACAGGGACGGCTACACCTTC,CASSPHRDGYTF
-,TRBV6-6,-,TRBJ1-2,TGTGCCAGCAGCCCAGGCCTAGAGGGGGGCTACACCTTC,CASSPGLEGGYTF
-,TRBV19,once,TRBJ1-3,TGTGCCAGTAGTATCGGTGGAAACACCATATATTTT,CASSIGGNTIYF
-,TRBV25-1,few,TRBJ2-7,TGTGCCAGCAGTGCGTACTACGAGCAGTACTTC,CASSAYYEQYF
TRBD1,TRBV7-2,-,TRBJ2-1,TGTGCCAGCAGCGCTACCCTGGACAGGGTAAATGAGCAGTTCTTC,CASSATLDRVNEQFF
-,TRBV7-2,-,TRBJ1-1,TGTGCCAGCAGCCCCTCGGGCGGGGTGAACACTGAAGCTTTCTTT,CASSPSGGVNTEAFF
-,TRBV7-8,-,TRBJ2-3,TGTGCCAGCAGCTCTCAGGGAGATACGCAGTATTTT,CASSSQGDTQYF
TRBD1,TRBV7-2,-,TRBJ1-5,TGTGCCAGCAGCTTAGGGGGGGACAGGGGGCTTCAGCCCCAGCATTTT,CASSLGGDRGLQPQHF
-,TRBV9,once,TRBJ2-5,TGTGCCAGCAGCGTAGGACAGTCCGCCCTCCCGGAGACCCAGTACTTC,CASSVGQSALPETQYF
-,TRBV7-2,once,TRBJ1-2,TGTGCCAGCAGCCCGGGCAGGGCAGACTATGGCTACACCTTC,CASSPGRADYGYTF
-,TRBV7-9,-,TRBJ2-3,TGTGCCAGCAGCTTATTGGGGGGCATGGATACGCAGTATTTT,CASSLLGGMDTQYF
TRBD1,TRBV5-1,-,TRBJ2-1,TGCGCCAGCAGCTCCTCCCGTGGACAGGGGGTAAGCTCCTACAATGAGCAGTTCTTC,CASSSSRGQGVSSYNEQFF
-,TRBV7-9,-,TRBJ1-3,TGTGCCAGCAGCTTAGTGCTGACCCCTGGAAACACCATATATTTT,CASSLVLTPGNTIYF
-,TRBV2,few,TRBJ1-1,TGTGCCAGTCAGCCAGGTGTGAACACTGAAGCTTTCTTT,CASQPGVNTEAFF
-,TRBV10-3,once,TRBJ2-7,TGTGCCATCACCGCGGAGGGCCAACCCACCTACGAGCAGTACTTC,CAITAEGQPTYEQYF
TRBD1,TRBV6-5,-,TRBJ1-1,TGTGCCAGCAGTTACTTGACAGGGGGCACTGAAGCTTTCTTT,CASSYLTGGTEAFF
TRBD1,TRBV12-3/TRBV12-4,-,TRBJ1-1,TGTGCCAGCAGCAGGACAGGGGGAGAAGCTTTCTTT,CASSRTGGEAFF
TRBD1,TRBV18,-,TRBJ1-1,TGTGCCAGCGACAGGGGGCTCGGGAACACTGAAGCTTTCTTT,CASDRGLGNTEAFF
-,TRBV28,-,TRBJ1-5,TGTGCCAGCACCAACTCTGAAATGACCCAGCATTTT,CASTNSEMTQHF
-,TRBV2,medium-sized,TRBJ1-5,TGTGCCAGCACCCCGGGAGGTTGGCCTCAGCCCCAGCATTTT,CASTPGGWPQPQHF
-,TRBV6-6,-,TRBJ1-5,TGTGCCAGCAGTTCTAGGGAAGGGAGCAATCAGCCCCAGCATTTT,CASSSREGSNQPQHF
-,TRBV30,once,TRBJ2-7,TGTGCCTGGAGCCACGTTGGCAGCATCTCCTACGAGCAGTACTTC,CAWSHVGSISYEQYF
TRBD1,TRBV30,-,TRBJ2-7,TGTGCCTGGAGTGTTCTACAGGGGGCGCGCGAGCAGTACTTC,CAWSVLQGAREQYF
-,TRBV5-4,-,TRBJ1-6,TGTGCCAGCAGGCGACAGGTCGCCGCAGATAATTCACCCCTCCACTTT,CASRRQVAADNSPLHF
TRBD1,TRBV7-9,-,TRBJ1-2,TGTGCCAGCAGGGATACAGGGGCCACCCTTACCTTC,CASRDTGATLTF
TRBD1,TRBV6-5,-,TRBJ1-4,TGTGCCAGCATAGGGACAGCTTCTGAAAAACTGTTTTTT,CASIGTASEKLFF
-,TRBV27,-,TRBJ1-1,TGTGCCAGCAGTTTGAGCGTCGGTATCGCTTTCTTT,CASSLSVGIAFF
-,TRBV3-1/TRBV3-2,-,TRBJ1-3,TGTGCCAGCAGCCAAGACATAGTCTCTGGAAACACCATATATTTT,CASSQDIVSGNTIYF
TRBD1,TRBV5-1,-,TRBJ2-2,TGCGCCAGCAGCTATCAAGGGACAGGGAGAAGAAACTCGAACACCGGGGAGCTGTTTTTT,CASSYQGTGRRNSNTGELFF
-,TRBV28,-,TRBJ1-5,TGTGCCAGCAGTTTCAGCCGTCCAGGGGCGGAGCCCCAGCATTTT,CASSFSRPGAEPQHF
-,TRBV7-9,-,TRBJ1-1,TGTGCCAGCAGCTCTCAATTGGTCGAGAACACTGAAGCTTTCTTT,CASSSQLVENTEAFF
TRBD1,TRBV24-1,-,TRBJ1-5,TGTGCCACCAGTGATCGACAGGGTACGGGTCAGCCCCAGCATTTT,CATSDRQGTGQPQHF
-,TRBV19,-,TRBJ1-1,TGTGCCAGTAGTATATGGGACTCCCTGGGGAACACTGAAGCTTTCTTT,CASSIWDSLGNTEAFF
-,TRBV11-1,-,TRBJ1-2,TGTGCCAGCAGCTTAGCTTCGGGGCAGCCTGGCTACACCTTC,CASSLASGQPGYTF
TRBD1,TRBV5-6,-,TRBJ1-1,TGTGCCAGCAGCTCAGGGGGGGAAGCTTTCTTT,CASSSGGEAFF
-,TRBV14,-,TRBJ2-7,TGTGCCAGCAGCCAAGTAGACACCTCCTACGAGCAGTACTTC,CASSQVDTSYEQYF
-,TRBV28,-,TRBJ1-5,TGTGCCAGCAGTTCTCAGCCCCAGCATTTT,CASSSQPQHF